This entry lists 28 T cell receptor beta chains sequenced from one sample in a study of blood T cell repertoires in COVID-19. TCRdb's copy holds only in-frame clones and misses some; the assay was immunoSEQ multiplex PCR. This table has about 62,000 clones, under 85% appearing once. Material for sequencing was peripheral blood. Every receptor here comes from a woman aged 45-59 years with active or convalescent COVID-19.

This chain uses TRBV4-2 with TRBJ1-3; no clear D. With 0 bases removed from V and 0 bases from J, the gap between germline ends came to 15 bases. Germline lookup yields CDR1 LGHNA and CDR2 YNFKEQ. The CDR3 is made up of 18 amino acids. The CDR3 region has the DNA TGTGCCAGCAGCCAAGATCTACCTGCGGCGGGCTCTGGAAACACCATATATTTT. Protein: CASSQDLPAAGSGNTIYF.

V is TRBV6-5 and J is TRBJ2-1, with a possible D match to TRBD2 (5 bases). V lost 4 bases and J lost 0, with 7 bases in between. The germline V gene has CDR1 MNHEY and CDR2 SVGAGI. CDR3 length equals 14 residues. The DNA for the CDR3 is TGTGCCAGCAGTTTAAGCGGCTCCTACAATGAGCAGTTCTTC. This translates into CASSLSGSYNEQFF.

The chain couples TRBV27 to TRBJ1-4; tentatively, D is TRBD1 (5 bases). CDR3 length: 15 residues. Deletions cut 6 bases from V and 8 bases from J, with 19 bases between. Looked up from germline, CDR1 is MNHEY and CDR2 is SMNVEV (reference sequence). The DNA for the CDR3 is TGTGCCAGCAGGCCTTTGAGCCAGGGCAAGGAAAAACTGTTTTTT. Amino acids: CASRPLSQGKEKLFF. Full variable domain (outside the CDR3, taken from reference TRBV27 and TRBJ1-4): EAQVTQNPRYLITVTGKKLTVTCSQNMNHEYMSWYRQDPGLGLRQIYYSMNVEVTDKGDVPEGYKVSRKEKRNFPLILESPSPNQTSLYFCASRPLSQGKEKLFFGSGTQLSVL.

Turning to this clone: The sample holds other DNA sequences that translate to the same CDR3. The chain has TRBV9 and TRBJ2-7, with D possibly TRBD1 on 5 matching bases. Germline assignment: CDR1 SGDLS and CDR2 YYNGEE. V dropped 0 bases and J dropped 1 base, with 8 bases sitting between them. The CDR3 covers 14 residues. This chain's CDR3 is CASSVGDSSYEQYF. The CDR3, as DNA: TGTGCCAGCAGCGTAGGCGACAGTTCCTACGAGCAGTACTTC.

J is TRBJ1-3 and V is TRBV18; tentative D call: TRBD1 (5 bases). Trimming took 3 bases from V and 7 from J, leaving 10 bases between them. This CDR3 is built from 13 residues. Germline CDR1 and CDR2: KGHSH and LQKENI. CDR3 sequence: CASSPGRGNTIYF. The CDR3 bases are TGTGCCAGCTCACCGGGGCGTGGGAACACCATATATTTT.

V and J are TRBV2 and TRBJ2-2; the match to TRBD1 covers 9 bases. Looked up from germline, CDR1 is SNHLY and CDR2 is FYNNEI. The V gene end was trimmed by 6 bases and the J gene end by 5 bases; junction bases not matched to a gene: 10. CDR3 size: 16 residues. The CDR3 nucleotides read TGTGCCAGCAGAAAGCCGGGACAGGGACGGACCGGGGAGCTGTTTTTT. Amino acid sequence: CASRKPGQGRTGELFF.

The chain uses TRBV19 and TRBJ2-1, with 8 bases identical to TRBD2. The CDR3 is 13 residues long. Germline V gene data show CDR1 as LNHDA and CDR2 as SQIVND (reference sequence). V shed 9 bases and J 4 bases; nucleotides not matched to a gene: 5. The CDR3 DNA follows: TGTGCCAGCACGGGAGGGTGGTACAATGAGCAGTTCTTC. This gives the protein CASTGGWYNEQFF.

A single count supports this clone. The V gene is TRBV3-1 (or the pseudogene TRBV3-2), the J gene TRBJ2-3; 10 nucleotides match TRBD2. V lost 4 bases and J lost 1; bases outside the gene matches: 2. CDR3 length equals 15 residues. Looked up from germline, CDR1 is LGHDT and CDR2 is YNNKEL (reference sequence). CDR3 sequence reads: CASSLGTSGTDTQYF. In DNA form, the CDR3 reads TGTGCCAGCAGCCTCGGGACTAGCGGCACAGATACGCAGTATTTT.

The CDR3 protein is CASSLSGGRVPYEQYF. The CDR3 DNA reads TGTGCCAGCAGCTTAAGCGGCGGGAGAGTACCCTACGAGCAGTACTTC. The chain is built from TRBV7-3 and TRBJ2-7, with 7 positions matching TRBD2. Germline assignment: CDR1 SGHTA and CDR2 FQGTGA. V trimming: 1 base; J trimming: 2 bases; junction bases outside the gene matches: 8. The CDR3 loop spans 16 amino acids.

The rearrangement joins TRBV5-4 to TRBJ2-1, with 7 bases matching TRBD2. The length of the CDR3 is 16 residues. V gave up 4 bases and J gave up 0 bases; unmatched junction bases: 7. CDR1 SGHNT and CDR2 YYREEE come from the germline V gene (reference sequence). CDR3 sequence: CASSGRAGSSYNEQFF. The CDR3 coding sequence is TGTGCCAGCAGCGGAAGAGCGGGGAGCTCCTACAATGAGCAGTTCTTC.

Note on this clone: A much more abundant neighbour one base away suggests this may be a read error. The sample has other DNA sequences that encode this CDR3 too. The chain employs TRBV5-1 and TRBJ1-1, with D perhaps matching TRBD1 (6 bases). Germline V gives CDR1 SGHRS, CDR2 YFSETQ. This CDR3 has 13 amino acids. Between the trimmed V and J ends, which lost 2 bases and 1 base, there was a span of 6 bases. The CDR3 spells CASSLQGNTEAFF. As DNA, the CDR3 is TGCGCCAGCAGCTTACAGGGGAACACTGAAGCTTTCTTT. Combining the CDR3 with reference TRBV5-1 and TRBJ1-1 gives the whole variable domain KAGVTQTPRYLIKTRGQQVTLSCSPISGHRSVSWYQQTPGQGLQFLFEYFSETQRNKGNFPGRFSGRQFSNSRSEMNVSTLELGDSALYLCASSLQGNTEAFFGQGTRLTVV.

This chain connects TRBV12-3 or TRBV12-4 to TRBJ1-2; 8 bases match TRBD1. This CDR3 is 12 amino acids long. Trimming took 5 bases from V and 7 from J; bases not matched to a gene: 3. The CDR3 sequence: CASSQGAGGYTF. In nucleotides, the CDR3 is TGTGCCAGCAGTCAGGGGGCAGGTGGCTACACCTTC.

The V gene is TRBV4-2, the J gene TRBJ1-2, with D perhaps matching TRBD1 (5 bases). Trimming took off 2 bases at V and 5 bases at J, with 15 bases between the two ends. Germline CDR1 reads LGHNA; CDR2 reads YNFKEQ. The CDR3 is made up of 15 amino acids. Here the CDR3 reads CASSQLGQDGYGYTF. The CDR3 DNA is TGTGCCAGCAGCCAATTGGGGCAGGATGGTTATGGCTACACCTTC.

CDR3 residues: CATSGASGSGKGSEQFF. CDR3 sequence (DNA): TGTGCCACCAGTGGGGCTAGCGGGAGTGGGAAGGGGAGTGAGCAGTTCTTC. This chain uses TRBV24-1 with TRBJ2-1, with 10 bases identical to TRBD2. The CDR3 is 17 amino acids. Germline CDR1 is KGHDR and CDR2 is SFDVKD. The V segment lost 5 bases and the J segment 9 bases; nucleotides outside the gene matches: 15.

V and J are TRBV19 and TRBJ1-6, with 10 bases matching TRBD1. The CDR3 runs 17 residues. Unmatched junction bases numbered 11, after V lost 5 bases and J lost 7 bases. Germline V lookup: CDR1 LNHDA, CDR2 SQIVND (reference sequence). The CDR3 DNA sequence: TGTGCCAGTAGTGCCCGACAGGGGGCGATTGGGAATTCACCCCTCCACTTT. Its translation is CASSARQGAIGNSPLHF.

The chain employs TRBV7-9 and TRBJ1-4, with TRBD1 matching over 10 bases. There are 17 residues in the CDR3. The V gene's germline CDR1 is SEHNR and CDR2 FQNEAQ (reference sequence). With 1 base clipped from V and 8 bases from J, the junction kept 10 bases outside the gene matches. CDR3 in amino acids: CASSLGPPGTGEEKLFF. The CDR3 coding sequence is TGTGCCAGCAGCTTAGGACCCCCCGGGACAGGGGAGGAAAAACTGTTTTTT.

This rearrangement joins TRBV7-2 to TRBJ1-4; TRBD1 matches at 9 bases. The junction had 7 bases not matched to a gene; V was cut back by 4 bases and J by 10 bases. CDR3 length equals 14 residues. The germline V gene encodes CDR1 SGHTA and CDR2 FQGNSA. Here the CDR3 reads CASSYGQGKGKLFF. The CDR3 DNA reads TGTGCCAGCAGCTATGGACAGGGGAAAGGAAAACTGTTTTTT.

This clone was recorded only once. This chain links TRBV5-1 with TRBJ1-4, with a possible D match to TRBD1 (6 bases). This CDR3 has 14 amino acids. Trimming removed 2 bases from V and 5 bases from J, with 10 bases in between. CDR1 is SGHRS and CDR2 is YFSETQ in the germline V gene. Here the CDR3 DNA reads TGCGCCAGCAGCTTCGGGCAGGGGAATGAAAAACTGTTTTTT. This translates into CASSFGQGNEKLFF.

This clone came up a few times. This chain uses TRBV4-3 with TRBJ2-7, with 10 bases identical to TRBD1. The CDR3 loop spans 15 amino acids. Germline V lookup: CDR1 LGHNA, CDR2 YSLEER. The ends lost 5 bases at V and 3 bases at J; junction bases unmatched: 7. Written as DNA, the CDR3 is TGCGCCAGCAGCATACGACAGGGGGCGGTCTACGAGCAGTACTTC. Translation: CASSIRQGAVYEQYF.

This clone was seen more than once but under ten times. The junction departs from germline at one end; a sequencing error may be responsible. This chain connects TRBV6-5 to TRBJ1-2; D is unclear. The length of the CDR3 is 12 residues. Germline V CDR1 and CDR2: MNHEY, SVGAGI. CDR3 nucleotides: TGTGCCAGCAGTAACGGCGACTACGGCTACACCTTC. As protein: CASSNGDYGYTF.

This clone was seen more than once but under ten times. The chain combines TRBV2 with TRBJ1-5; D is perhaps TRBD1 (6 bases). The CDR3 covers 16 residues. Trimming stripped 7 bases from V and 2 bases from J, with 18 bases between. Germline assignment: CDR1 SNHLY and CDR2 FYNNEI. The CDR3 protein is CASKYRNAGGNQPQHF. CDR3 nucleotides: TGTGCCAGCAAGTATCGTAATGCAGGGGGCAATCAGCCCCAGCATTTT.

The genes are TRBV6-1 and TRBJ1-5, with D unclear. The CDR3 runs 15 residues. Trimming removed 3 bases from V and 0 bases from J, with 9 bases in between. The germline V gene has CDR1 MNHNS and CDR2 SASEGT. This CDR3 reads CASSDLTSSNQPQHF. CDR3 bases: TGTGCCAGCAGTGACCTAACCTCTAGCAATCAGCCCCAGCATTTT.

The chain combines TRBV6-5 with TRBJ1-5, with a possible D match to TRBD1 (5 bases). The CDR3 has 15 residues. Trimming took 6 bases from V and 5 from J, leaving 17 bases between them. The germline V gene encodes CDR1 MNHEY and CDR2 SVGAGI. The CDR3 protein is CASSDTGQADQPQHF. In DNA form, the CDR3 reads TGTGCCAGCAGCGACACAGGTCAGGCGGATCAGCCCCAGCATTTT.

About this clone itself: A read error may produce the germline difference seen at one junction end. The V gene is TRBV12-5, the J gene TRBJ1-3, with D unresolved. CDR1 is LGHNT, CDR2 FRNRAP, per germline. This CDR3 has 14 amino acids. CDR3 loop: CASGEREGGNTIYF. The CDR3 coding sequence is TGTGCGAGTGGCGAGAGGGAGGGTGGAAACACCATATATTTT.

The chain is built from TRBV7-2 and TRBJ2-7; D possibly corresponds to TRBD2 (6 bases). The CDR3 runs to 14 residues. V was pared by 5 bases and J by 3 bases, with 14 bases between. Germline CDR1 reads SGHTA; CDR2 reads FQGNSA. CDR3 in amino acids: CASSLTAGIYEQYF. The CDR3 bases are TGTGCCAGCAGCCTAACCGCGGGAATCTACGAGCAGTACTTC. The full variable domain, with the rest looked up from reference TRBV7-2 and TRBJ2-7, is GAGVSQSPSNKVTEKGKDVELRCDPISGHTALYWYRQSLGQGLEFLIYFQGNSAPDKSGLPSDRFSAERTGGSVSTLTIQRTQQEDSAVYLCASSLTAGIYEQYFGPGTRLTVT.

CDR3 nucleotides: TGTGCCAGCAGCCAAGAGCTAGCGGGAAGTATGGGGGCCAACGTCCTGACTTTC. Residues: CASSQELAGSMGANVLTF. This chain uses TRBV4-2 with TRBJ2-6; 9 nucleotides agree with TRBD2. The CDR3 is made up of 18 amino acids. V shed 0 bases, J shed 4 bases, and the junction held 7 bases outside the gene matches. Germline lookup yields CDR1 LGHNA and CDR2 YNFKEQ.

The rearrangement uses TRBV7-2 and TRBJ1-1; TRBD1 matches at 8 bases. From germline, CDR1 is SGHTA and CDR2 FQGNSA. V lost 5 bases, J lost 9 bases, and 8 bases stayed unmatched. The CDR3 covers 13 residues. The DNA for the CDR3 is TGTGCCAGCAGCATACAAAGACAGGGGCAAGCTTTCTTT. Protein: CASSIQRQGQAFF.

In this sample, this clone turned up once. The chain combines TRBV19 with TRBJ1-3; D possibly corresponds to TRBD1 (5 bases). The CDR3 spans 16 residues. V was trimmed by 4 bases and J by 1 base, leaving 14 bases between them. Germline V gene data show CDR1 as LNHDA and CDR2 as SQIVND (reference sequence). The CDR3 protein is CASSSDRSWSGNTIYF. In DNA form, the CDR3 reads TGTGCCAGTAGTAGTGACAGATCGTGGTCTGGAAACACCATATATTTT.